This entry describes one T cell receptor beta chain. Participants were aged 18 to 89 years, lived in about 26 US areas, and enrolled virtually. This sample is part of a study of blood T cell repertoires in COVID-19. Germline CDR1 and CDR2: WNHNN and SYGVQD (reference sequence). The J segment lost 3 bases and the V segment lost 0 bases, leaving 1 base of the junction unmatched. This CDR3 is built from 14 residues. Libraries were prepared by immunoSEQ multiplex PCR; TCRdb keeps only in-frame clonotypes and omits some of them. There are about 160,000 clones in the sample; roughly 80% occur only once, and approximately 5.6% lies in the top ten.

Material for sequencing was PBMCs or T cells enriched from blood (not recorded which). The V call is TRBV10-1, the J call TRBJ1-2; TRBD1 matches at 7 bases. The origin of this receptor is a woman aged 40 to 55 with acute COVID-19. CDR3 residues: CASSESGTDYGYTF. The CDR3 DNA reads as TGCGCCAGCAGTGAGTCCGGGACAGACTATGGCTACACCTTC.